What follows describes a single T cell receptor beta chain. The antigen remains unidentified. This CDR3 is built from 16 residues. V gave up 4 bases and J gave up 4 bases, with 17 bases separating them. CDR1 SGHTS and CDR2 YDEGEE come from the germline V gene. These data come from a study of vaccination effects on CD4 cells after COVID-19. Study-wide background: A couple of convalescent patients were sampled 16 days and one week before vaccination.

Repertoires were generated with immunoSEQ multiplex PCR, while TCRdb's copy carries only in-frame clones and drops some. The sample has tens of thousands of clones, about three quarters seen once. The culture ran for approximately 10 days, and then CD4+ T cells were isolated. The material sequenced was CD4+ T cells from PBMCs cultured without peptide, taken before COVID-19 vaccination. This receptor was taken from a human donor who had a prior SARS-CoV-2 infection. The chain has TRBV5-8 and TRBJ2-2; D gene uncertain. This CDR3 reads CASSPVHGVFTGELFF. CDR3 bases: TGTGCCAGCAGCCCGGTGCATGGGGTCTTCACCGGGGAGCTGTTTTTT.